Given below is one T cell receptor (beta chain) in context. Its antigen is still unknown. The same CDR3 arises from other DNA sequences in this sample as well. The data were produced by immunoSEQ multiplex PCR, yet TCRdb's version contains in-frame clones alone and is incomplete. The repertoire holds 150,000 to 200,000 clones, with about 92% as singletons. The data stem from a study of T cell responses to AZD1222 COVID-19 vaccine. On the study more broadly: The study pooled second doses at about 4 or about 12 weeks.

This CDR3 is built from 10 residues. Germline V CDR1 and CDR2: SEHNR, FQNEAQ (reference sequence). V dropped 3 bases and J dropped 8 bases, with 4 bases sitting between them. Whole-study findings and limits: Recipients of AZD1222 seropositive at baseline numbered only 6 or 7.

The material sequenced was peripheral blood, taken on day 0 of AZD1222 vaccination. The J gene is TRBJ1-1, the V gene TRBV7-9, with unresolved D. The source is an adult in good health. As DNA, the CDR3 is TGTGCCAGCAGCTTGACAGAAGCTTTCTTT. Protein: CASSLTEAFF.